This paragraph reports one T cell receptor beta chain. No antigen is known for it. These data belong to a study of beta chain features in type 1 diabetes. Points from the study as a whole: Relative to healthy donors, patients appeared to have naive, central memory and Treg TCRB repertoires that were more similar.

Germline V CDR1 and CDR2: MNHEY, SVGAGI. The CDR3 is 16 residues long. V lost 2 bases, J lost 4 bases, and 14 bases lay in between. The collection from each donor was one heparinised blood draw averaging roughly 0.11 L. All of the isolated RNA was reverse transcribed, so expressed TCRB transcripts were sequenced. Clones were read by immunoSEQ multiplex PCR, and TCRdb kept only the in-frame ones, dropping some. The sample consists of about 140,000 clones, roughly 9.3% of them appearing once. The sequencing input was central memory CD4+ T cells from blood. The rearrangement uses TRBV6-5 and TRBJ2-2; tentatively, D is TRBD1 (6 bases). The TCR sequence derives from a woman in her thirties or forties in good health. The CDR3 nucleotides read TGTGCCAGCAGTTACGCAGGGGTCGGTGGCACCGGGGAGCTGTTTTTT. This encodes CASSYAGVGGTGELFF.